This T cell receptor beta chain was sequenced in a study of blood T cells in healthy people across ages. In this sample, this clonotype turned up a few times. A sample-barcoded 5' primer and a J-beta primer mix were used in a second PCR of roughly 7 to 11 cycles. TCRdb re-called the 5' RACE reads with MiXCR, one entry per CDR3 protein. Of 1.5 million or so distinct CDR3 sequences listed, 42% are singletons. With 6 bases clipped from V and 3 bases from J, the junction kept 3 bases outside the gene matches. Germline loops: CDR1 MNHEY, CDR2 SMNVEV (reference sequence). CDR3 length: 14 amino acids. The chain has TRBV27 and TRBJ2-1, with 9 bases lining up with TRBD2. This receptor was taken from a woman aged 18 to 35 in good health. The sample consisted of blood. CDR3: CASRRTSDYNEQFF. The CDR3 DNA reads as TGTGCCAGCAGGCGGACTAGCGACTACAATGAGCAGTTCTTC.